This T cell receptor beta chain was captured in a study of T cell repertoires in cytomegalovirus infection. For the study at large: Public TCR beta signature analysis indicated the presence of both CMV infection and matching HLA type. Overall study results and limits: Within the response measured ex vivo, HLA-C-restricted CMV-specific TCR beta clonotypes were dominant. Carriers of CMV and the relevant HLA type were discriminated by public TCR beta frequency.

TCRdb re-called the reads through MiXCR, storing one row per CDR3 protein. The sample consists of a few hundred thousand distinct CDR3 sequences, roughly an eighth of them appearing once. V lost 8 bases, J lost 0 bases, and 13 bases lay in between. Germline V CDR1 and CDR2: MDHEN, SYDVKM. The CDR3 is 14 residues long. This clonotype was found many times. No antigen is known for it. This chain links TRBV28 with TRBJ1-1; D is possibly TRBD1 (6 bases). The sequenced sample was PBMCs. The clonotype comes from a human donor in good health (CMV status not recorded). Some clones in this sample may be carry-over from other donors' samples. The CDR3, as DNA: TGTGCCAGCGGGGCAGGGGCACTGAACACTGAAGCTTTCTTT. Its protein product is CASGAGALNTEAFF. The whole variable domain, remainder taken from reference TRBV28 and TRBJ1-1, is DVKVTQSSRYLVKRTGEKVFLECVQDMDHENMFWYRQDPGLGLRLIYFSYDVKMKEKGDIPEGYSVSREKKERFSLILESASTNQTSMYLCASGAGALNTEAFFGQGTRLTVV.